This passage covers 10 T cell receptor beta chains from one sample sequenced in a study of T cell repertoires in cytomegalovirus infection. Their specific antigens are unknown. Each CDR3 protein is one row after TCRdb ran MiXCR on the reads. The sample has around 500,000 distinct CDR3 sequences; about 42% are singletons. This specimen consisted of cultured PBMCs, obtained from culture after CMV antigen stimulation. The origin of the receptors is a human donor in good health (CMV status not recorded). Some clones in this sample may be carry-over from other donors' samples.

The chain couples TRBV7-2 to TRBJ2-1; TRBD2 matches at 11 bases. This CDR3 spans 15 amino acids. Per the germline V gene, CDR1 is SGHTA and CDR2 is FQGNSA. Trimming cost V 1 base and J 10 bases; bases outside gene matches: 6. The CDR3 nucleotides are TGTGCCAGCAGCTTAGAACGGCTAGCGGGAGGCGAGCAGTTCTTC. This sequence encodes CASSLERLAGGEQFF.

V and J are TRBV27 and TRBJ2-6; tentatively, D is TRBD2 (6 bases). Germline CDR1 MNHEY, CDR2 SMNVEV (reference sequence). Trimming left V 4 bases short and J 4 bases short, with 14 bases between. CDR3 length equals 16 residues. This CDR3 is CASSYVGGTGANVLTF. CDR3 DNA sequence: TGTGCCAGCAGTTACGTTGGAGGGACCGGGGCCAACGTCCTGACTTTC.

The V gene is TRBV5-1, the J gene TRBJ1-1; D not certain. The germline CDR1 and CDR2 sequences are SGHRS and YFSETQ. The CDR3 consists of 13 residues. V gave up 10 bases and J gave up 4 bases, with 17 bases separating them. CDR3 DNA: TGCGCCTCGTACAAGGGAGGTGGCACTGAAGCTTTCTTT. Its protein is CASYKGGGTEAFF. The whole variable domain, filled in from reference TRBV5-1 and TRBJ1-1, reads KAGVTQTPRYLIKTRGQQVTLSCSPISGHRSVSWYQQTPGQGLQFLFEYFSETQRNKGNFPGRFSGRQFSNSRSEMNVSTLELGDSALYLCASYKGGGTEAFFGQGTRLTVV.

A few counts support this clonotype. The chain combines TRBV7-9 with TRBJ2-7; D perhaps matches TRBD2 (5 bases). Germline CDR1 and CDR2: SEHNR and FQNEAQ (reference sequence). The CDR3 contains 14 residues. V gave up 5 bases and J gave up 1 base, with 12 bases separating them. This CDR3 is CASSDVALSYEQYF. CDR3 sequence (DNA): TGTGCCAGCAGCGACGTAGCGCTTTCCTACGAGCAGTACTTC.

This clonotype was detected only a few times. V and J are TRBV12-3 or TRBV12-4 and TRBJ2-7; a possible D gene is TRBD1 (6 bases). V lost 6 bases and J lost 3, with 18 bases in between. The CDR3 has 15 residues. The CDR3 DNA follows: TGTGCCAGCAGCCCAGGGGCAGGGATGTACTACGAGCAGTACTTC. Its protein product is CASSPGAGMYYEQYF.

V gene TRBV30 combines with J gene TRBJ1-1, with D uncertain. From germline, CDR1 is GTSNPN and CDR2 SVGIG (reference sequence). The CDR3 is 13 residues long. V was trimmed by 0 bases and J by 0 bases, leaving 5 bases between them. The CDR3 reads CAWSVLVNTEAFF. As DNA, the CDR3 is TGTGCCTGGAGTGTACTGGTGAACACTGAAGCTTTCTTT.

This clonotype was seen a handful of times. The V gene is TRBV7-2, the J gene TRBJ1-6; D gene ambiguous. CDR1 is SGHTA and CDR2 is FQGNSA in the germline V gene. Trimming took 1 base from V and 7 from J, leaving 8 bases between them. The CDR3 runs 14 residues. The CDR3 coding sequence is TGTGCCAGCAGCTTAGTTATGGGAAATTCACCCCTCCACTTT. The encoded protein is CASSLVMGNSPLHF.

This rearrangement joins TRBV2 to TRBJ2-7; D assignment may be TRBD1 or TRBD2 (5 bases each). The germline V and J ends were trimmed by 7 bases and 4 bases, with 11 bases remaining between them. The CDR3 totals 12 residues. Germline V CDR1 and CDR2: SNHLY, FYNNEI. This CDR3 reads CASTSEGYEQYF. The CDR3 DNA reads TGTGCCAGCACCTCCGAGGGGTACGAGCAGTACTTC.

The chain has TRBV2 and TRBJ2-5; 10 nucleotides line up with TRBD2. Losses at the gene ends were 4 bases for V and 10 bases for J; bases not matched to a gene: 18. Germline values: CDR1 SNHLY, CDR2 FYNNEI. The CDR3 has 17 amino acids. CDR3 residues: CASSVGLAGVRVEGQYF. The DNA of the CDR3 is TGTGCCAGCAGTGTAGGGCTAGCGGGGGTCCGGGTCGAGGGCCAGTACTTC.

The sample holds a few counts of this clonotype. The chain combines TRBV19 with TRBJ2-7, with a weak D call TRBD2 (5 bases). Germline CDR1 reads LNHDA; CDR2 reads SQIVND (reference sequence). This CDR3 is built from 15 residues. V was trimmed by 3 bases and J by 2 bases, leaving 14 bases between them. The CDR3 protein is CASSIGGYGPYEQYF. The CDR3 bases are TGTGCCAGTAGTATTGGAGGCTACGGACCCTACGAGCAGTACTTC.